The 31 T cell receptor beta chains listed next were all sequenced from one sample in a study of preoperative IRX-2 immunotherapy in early breast cancer. Treatment noted: preoperative locoregional IRX-2 cytokine immunotherapy. Some clones are missing from TCRdb's copy, which holds only in-frame ones; the method was immunoSEQ multiplex PCR. The sample has roughly 62,000 clones, 94% seen once. The sample was acquired from a patient treated with IRX-2 immunotherapy. Source of these receptors: a human donor with breast cancer.

This chain uses TRBV5-8 with TRBJ1-3; D gene uncertain. This CDR3 has 11 residues. The V end was cut by 0 bases, the J end by 6 bases, with 1 base between. CDR1 is SGHTS, CDR2 YDEGEE, per germline. The CDR3 is CASSLENTIYF. The DNA for the CDR3 is TGTGCCAGCAGCTTGGAAAACACCATATATTTT.

The V and J genes are TRBV6-1 and TRBJ1-1, with TRBD1 matching over 7 bases. V was pared by 5 bases and J by 1 base, with 4 bases of the junction left unmatched. The CDR3 has 14 residues. Looked up from germline, CDR1 is MNHNS and CDR2 is SASEGT. The CDR3 loop is CASSLDRWNTEAFF. The CDR3 coding sequence is TGTGCCAGCAGTCTGGACAGGTGGAACACTGAAGCTTTCTTT.

The chain combines TRBV5-5 with TRBJ2-5; possibly TRBD1 for D (5 bases). The CDR3 is made up of 13 amino acids. The ends were cut back, 4 bases at V and 5 bases at J, with 12 bases in the middle. Germline assignment: CDR1 SGHKS and CDR2 YYEKEE (reference sequence). CDR3 coding DNA: TGTGCCAGCAGCCTCAGGGTGGGGGAGACCCAGTACTTC. This encodes CASSLRVGETQYF. The entire variable domain, with the rest obtained from reference TRBV5-5 and TRBJ2-5, is as follows: DAGVTQSPTHLIKTRGQQVTLRCSPISGHKSVSWYQQVLGQGPQFIFQYYEKEERGRGNFPDRFSARQFPNYSSELNVNALLLGDSALYLCASSLRVGETQYFGPGTRLLVL.

The chain recombines TRBV7-9 with TRBJ2-1; D is perhaps TRBD1 (5 bases). The ends were cut back, 6 bases at V and 0 bases at J, with 15 bases in the middle. Germline CDR1 reads SEHNR; CDR2 reads FQNEAQ (reference sequence). This CDR3 has 16 residues. CDR3 loop: CASSYWGSRSYNEQFF. The CDR3 DNA follows: TGTGCCAGCAGTTACTGGGGCTCCCGCTCCTACAATGAGCAGTTCTTC.

This chain joins TRBV28 and TRBJ2-7; TRBD1 agrees at 7 bases. Germline V gives CDR1 MDHEN, CDR2 SYDVKM. This CDR3 region has 14 residues. V was pared by 8 bases and J by 0 bases, with 7 bases of the junction left unmatched. This CDR3 is CASYQTGSSYEQYF. CDR3 in DNA: TGTGCCAGCTATCAGACAGGGAGCTCCTACGAGCAGTACTTC.

The chain is built from TRBV7-3 and TRBJ2-7; D unresolved. The CDR3 sequence is 13 residues long. V lost 2 bases and J lost 7, with 12 bases in between. From germline, CDR1 is SGHTA and CDR2 FQGTGA. The CDR3 DNA reads TGTGCCAGCAGCTTAGACATCCTCGGGGAGCAGTACTTC. This sequence encodes CASSLDILGEQYF.

The genes are TRBV9 and TRBJ2-7, with 8 bases identical to TRBD1. Trimming at V came to 3 bases and at J to 2 bases, leaving 4 bases not matched to a gene. The V gene's germline CDR1 is SGDLS and CDR2 YYNGEE. The CDR3 has 14 residues. The CDR3 protein is CASSGRTGPYEQYF. In DNA form, the CDR3 reads TGTGCCAGCAGCGGCCGGACAGGGCCCTACGAGCAGTACTTC.

V gene TRBV15 combines with J gene TRBJ1-2; TRBD1 is a possible D gene (5 bases). There are 16 residues in the CDR3. Germline V gene data show CDR1 as LNHNV and CDR2 as YYDKDF (reference sequence). V lost 0 bases to trimming and J lost 7 bases, with 18 bases between them. The CDR3 here is CATSRDQSGGAGGYTF. Here the CDR3 DNA reads TGTGCCACCAGCAGAGATCAGTCAGGAGGGGCGGGTGGCTACACCTTC. The variable domain in full, completed from reference TRBV15 and TRBJ1-2, reads DAMVIQNPRYQVTQFGKPVTLSCSQTLNHNVMYWYQQKSSQAPKLLFHYYDKDFNNEADTPDNFQSRRPNTSFCFLDIRSPGLGDTAMYLCATSRDQSGGAGGYTFGSGTRLTVV.

The chain employs TRBV9 and TRBJ1-2, with TRBD1 identical over 8 bases. There are 12 residues in the CDR3. With V trimmed by 3 bases and J by 9 bases, 4 bases remained unmatched. CDR1 SGDLS and CDR2 YYNGEE come from the germline V gene. The CDR3 region has the DNA TGTGCCAGCAGCGAAAGGACAGGGAGCTACACCTTC. Protein sequence: CASSERTGSYTF.

The rearrangement links TRBV7-2 to TRBJ2-3, with 8 bases that match TRBD1. CDR1 and CDR2 from the germline V gene are SGHTA and FQGNSA. With 2 bases clipped from V and 1 base from J, the junction kept 8 bases outside the gene matches. This CDR3 contains 17 residues. The CDR3, as DNA: TGTGCCAGCAGCTTATATTGGAGGACAGGGCGCACAGATACGCAGTATTTT. As protein: CASSLYWRTGRTDTQYF.

The J gene is TRBJ2-7, the V gene TRBV11-3; D unclear. The V end was cut by 1 base, the J end by 3 bases, with 7 bases between. The germline CDR1 and CDR2 sequences are SGHNT and YENEEA. The CDR3 has 13 amino acids. The CDR3, as DNA: TGTGCCAGCAGCTTAGGACCGAACTACGAGCAGTACTTC. Translation: CASSLGPNYEQYF.

V usage is TRBV28 and J usage is TRBJ2-7; 7 bases align to TRBD1. J was trimmed by 4 bases and V by 4 bases; bases with no gene match: 7. This CDR3 comprises 14 residues. Germline V gene sequence: CDR1 MDHEN, CDR2 SYDVKM. In nucleotides, the CDR3 is TGTGCCAGCAGTTCCCCCCCGACAGGGTACGAGCAGTACTTC. Amino acid sequence: CASSSPPTGYEQYF.

This sequence joins TRBV6-5 and TRBJ1-1; D ambiguous. The V end was cut by 6 bases, the J end by 1 base, with 15 bases between. The CDR3 runs 15 residues. Germline-derived CDR1 and CDR2 are MNHEY and SVGAGI. Here the CDR3 reads CASRNLGNRNTEAFF. The CDR3 nucleotides read TGTGCCAGCAGGAACTTGGGGAATCGGAACACTGAAGCTTTCTTT.

This chain uses TRBV7-9 with TRBJ2-6; TRBD1 aligns across 7 bases. J lost 3 bases, V lost 5 bases, and 7 bases had no gene match. The CDR3 consists of 16 residues. Germline CDR1 and CDR2: SEHNR and FQNEAQ (reference sequence). This CDR3 is CASSDTTGVGANVLTF. CDR3 coding DNA: TGTGCCAGCAGCGACACCACAGGGGTTGGGGCCAACGTCCTGACTTTC. Filled out from reference TRBV7-9 and TRBJ2-6, the complete variable domain reads DTGVSQNPRHKITKRGQNVTFRCDPISEHNRLYWYRQTLGQGPEFLTYFQNEAQLEKSRLLSDRFSAERPKGSFSTLEIQRTEQGDSAMYLCASSDTTGVGANVLTFGAGSRLTVL.

The chain is built from TRBV5-4 and TRBJ1-6; no reliable D call. CDR3 length: 13 amino acids. Germline CDR1 and CDR2: SGHNT and YYREEE (reference sequence). V lost 1 base and J 6 bases, leaving 5 bases between the germline ends. The CDR3 DNA is TGTGCCAGCAGCTTGCAGAGTAATTCACCCCTCCACTTT. Translated: CASSLQSNSPLHF.

The chain links TRBV7-2 to TRBJ2-2; 15 bases match TRBD2. This CDR3 has 19 residues. From germline, CDR1 is SGHTA and CDR2 FQGNSA. The trim removed 4 bases at V and 4 bases at J, leaving 10 bases unmatched. CDR3 sequence: CASSSPGLAGGPGTGELFF. For the CDR3, the DNA is TGTGCCAGCAGCTCACCTGGACTAGCGGGAGGGCCGGGCACCGGGGAGCTGTTTTTT.

The chain uses TRBV4-3 and TRBJ1-5; TRBD1 matches at 7 bases. The CDR3 extends over 17 amino acids. Per the germline V gene, CDR1 is LGHNA and CDR2 is YSLEER. Germline trimming cut 0 bases from V and 4 bases from J; bases unmatched to any gene: 9. In DNA form, the CDR3 reads TGCGCCAGCAGCCAAGACGCGACTCCCAGGGGGAATCAGCCCCAGCATTTT. It is translated as CASSQDATPRGNQPQHF.

The chain joins TRBV4-2 to TRBJ1-1; TRBD1 aligns across 11 bases. The CDR3 has 15 residues. Germline V CDR1 and CDR2: LGHNA, YNFKEQ. V lost 1 base to trimming and J lost 11 bases; unmatched junction nucleotides: 9. The CDR3 bases are TGTGCCAGCAGCCAAGCTAGGACAGGGGGCGAGAAGGCTTTCTTT. This gives the protein CASSQARTGGEKAFF.

V and J are TRBV5-4 and TRBJ2-5; the match to TRBD2 covers 10 bases. The CDR3 sequence is 13 residues long. Germline trimming cut 5 bases from V and 3 bases from J; bases unmatched to any gene: 1. Germline V gene data show CDR1 as SGHNT and CDR2 as YYREEE (reference sequence). The CDR3 coding sequence is TGTGCCAGCAGAGGACTAGCGGAAGAGACCCAGTACTTC. Its protein is CASRGLAEETQYF.

This chain connects TRBV18 to TRBJ2-2, with 8 bases that match TRBD2. Trimming removed 4 bases from V and 7 bases from J; junction bases left unmatched: 5. Germline CDR1 KGHSH, CDR2 LQKENI. CDR3 length: 14 amino acids. The CDR3 is CASSLAGTDGELFF. The CDR3 DNA follows: TGTGCCAGCTCACTAGCGGGGACGGACGGGGAGCTGTTTTTT. Drawing the rest from reference TRBV18 and TRBJ2-2, the complete variable domain is NAGVMQNPRHLVRRRGQEARLRCSPMKGHSHVYWYRQLPEEGLKFMVYLQKENIIDESGMPKERFSAEFPKEGPSILRIQQVVRGDSAAYFCASSLAGTDGELFFGEGSRLTVL.

This rearrangement joins TRBV7-9 to TRBJ1-2; no firm D call. The CDR3 runs to 13 residues. Germline V gene sequence: CDR1 SEHNR, CDR2 FQNEAQ (reference sequence). The germline V and J ends were trimmed by 2 bases and 6 bases, with 10 bases remaining between them. The CDR3 DNA is TGTGCCAGCAGCTTAAGCACAGTCGATGGCTACACCTTC. Translation gives CASSLSTVDGYTF.

This chain links TRBV5-1 with TRBJ2-4; TRBD2 matches 15 bases. The CDR3 loop spans 18 amino acids. V lost 3 bases, J lost 0 bases, and 4 bases stayed unmatched. Germline V CDR1 and CDR2: SGHRS, YFSETQ. In DNA, the CDR3 is TGCGCCAGCAGCTCCGGGACTAGCGGGGGGTTAGCCAAAAACATTCAGTACTTC. It encodes CASSSGTSGGLAKNIQYF. The entire variable domain, with the rest obtained from reference TRBV5-1 and TRBJ2-4, is as follows: KAGVTQTPRYLIKTRGQQVTLSCSPISGHRSVSWYQQTPGQGLQFLFEYFSETQRNKGNFPGRFSGRQFSNSRSEMNVSTLELGDSALYLCASSSGTSGGLAKNIQYFGAGTRLSVL.

This clone was detected only once. J is TRBJ2-7 and V is TRBV5-5; 8 bases map to TRBD1. V lost 0 bases to trimming and J lost 1 base; unmatched junction nucleotides: 6. CDR3 length: 16 amino acids. The germline CDR1 and CDR2 sequences are SGHKS and YYEKEE (reference sequence). The CDR3 region has the DNA TGTGCCAGCAGCTTGGCAAGACAGGGGCCTTCCTACGAGCAGTACTTC. Its protein product is CASSLARQGPSYEQYF.

The chain employs TRBV5-1 and TRBJ1-5; 7 bases line up with TRBD1. Looked up from germline, CDR1 is SGHRS and CDR2 is YFSETQ. This CDR3 contains 16 residues. V lost 0 bases, J lost 2 bases, and 5 bases stayed unmatched. The CDR3 here is CASSLVPTGRNQPQHF. For the CDR3, the DNA is TGCGCCAGCAGCTTGGTCCCGACAGGGCGCAATCAGCCCCAGCATTTT. The full variable domain, completed using reference TRBV5-1 and TRBJ1-5, is KAGVTQTPRYLIKTRGQQVTLSCSPISGHRSVSWYQQTPGQGLQFLFEYFSETQRNKGNFPGRFSGRQFSNSRSEMNVSTLELGDSALYLCASSLVPTGRNQPQHFGDGTRLSIL.

This chain joins TRBV19 and TRBJ1-4; D is unresolved. Deletions cut 3 bases from V and 0 bases from J, with 5 bases between. The CDR3 length is 14 residues. CDR1 is LNHDA, CDR2 SQIVND, per germline (reference sequence). For the CDR3, the DNA is TGTGCCAGTAGTATGAGGGCAACTAATGAAAAACTGTTTTTT. It translates to CASSMRATNEKLFF.

This sequence joins TRBV9 and TRBJ2-7, with TRBD1 as a possible D gene (8 bases). Per germline, CDR1 SGDLS and CDR2 YYNGEE. V lost 4 bases to trimming and J lost 4 bases, with 15 bases between them. The CDR3 is made up of 14 amino acids. CDR3 in amino acids: CASSRTGGDYEQYF. The DNA for the CDR3 is TGTGCCAGCAGCCGTACAGGGGGGGATTACGAGCAGTACTTC.

The rearrangement joins TRBV6-1 to TRBJ2-1; possible D gene TRBD2, 5 bases. The CDR3 is 15 residues long. The germline CDR1 and CDR2 sequences are MNHNS and SASEGT. V shed 8 bases and J shed 10 bases, with 24 bases lying between them. The DNA for the CDR3 is TGTGCCAGCGCACCGGACTCCTCCTCTTTTCGGGAGCAGTTCTTC. Its protein is CASAPDSSSFREQFF.

The CDR3 protein is CASKGEGQLNTGELFF. For the CDR3, the DNA is TGTGCCAGCAAGGGGGAGGGACAGCTGAACACCGGGGAGCTGTTTTTT. The V and J genes are TRBV2 and TRBJ2-2, with D perhaps being TRBD1 or TRBD2 (7 bases each). The CDR3 loop spans 16 amino acids. Trimming shortened V by 7 bases and J by 1 base, and 16 bases separated the two germline ends. Germline CDR1 is SNHLY and CDR2 is FYNNEI.

V gene TRBV10-2 combines with J gene TRBJ1-5, with D possibly matching TRBD1 (6 bases). The CDR3 extends over 15 amino acids. Germline-derived CDR1 and CDR2 are WSHSY and SAAADI. V was clipped by 8 bases and J by 0 bases, with 14 bases between them. CDR3 sequence: CASHQGFYSNQPQHF. In DNA, the CDR3 is TGCGCCAGCCATCAGGGGTTCTATAGCAATCAGCCCCAGCATTTT.

V and J are TRBV11-2 and TRBJ1-6, with no clear D. CDR1 is SGHAT and CDR2 is FQNNGV in the germline V gene. The V and J ends lost 1 base and 0 bases respectively, with 7 bases between them. CDR3 length equals 16 residues. CDR3 sequence: CASSLGQNSYNSPLHF. For the CDR3, the DNA is TGTGCCAGCAGCTTAGGACAAAACTCCTATAATTCACCCCTCCACTTT.

This rearrangement joins TRBV18 to TRBJ1-1; D is undetermined. The CDR3 loop spans 13 amino acids. With 3 bases removed from V and 1 base from J, the gap between germline ends came to 6 bases. Germline lookup yields CDR1 KGHSH and CDR2 LQKENI. DNA for the CDR3: TGTGCCAGCTCACCCGTGGGGAACACTGAAGCTTTCTTT. Its translation: CASSPVGNTEAFF.